This TCR beta chain comes out of a study of blood T cell repertoires in COVID-19. Assignment of participants to cohorts was predicated upon participant-reported clinical history. The ends were cut back, 0 bases at V and 8 bases at J, with 16 bases in the middle. The CDR3 runs to 15 residues. Germline V gene lookup returns CDR1 GTSNPN and CDR2 SVGIG (reference sequence). Per the study methods: Estimated nucleated cell counts came from reference gene primer amplification. Some clones are missing from TCRdb's copy, which holds only in-frame ones; the method was immunoSEQ multiplex PCR. That table is the source of V, J and clone size, and D and trimming were worked out from the DNA. The data show 400,000 to 550,000 clones, about 90% seen once.

This sequence joins TRBV30 and TRBJ1-4; D not resolved. The sample comprised PBMCs or T cells enriched from blood (not recorded which). The receptor was derived from a woman younger than 30 with acute COVID-19. CDR3 coding DNA: TGTGCCTGGAGTGTAAACTTCCCCTCGGGGGAAAAACTGTTTTTT. Its protein product is CAWSVNFPSGEKLFF.